The 17 T cell receptor beta chains presented below share a single source sample, sequenced in a study of cytomegalovirus exposure and HLA in healthy donors. Sequencing used immunoSEQ multiplex PCR; TCRdb keeps in-frame clones, though not all of them. The sample has 100,000 to 120,000 clones; around nine tenths are singletons. Sequencing was carried out using PBMCs. These receptors originate from a young woman in good health and CMV-seronegative.

This sequence joins TRBV2 and TRBJ1-3, with 7 bases lining up with TRBD1. The length of the CDR3 is 16 residues. Germline loops: CDR1 SNHLY, CDR2 FYNNEI. The ends lost 6 bases at V and 1 base at J; junction bases unmatched: 9. This CDR3 reads CASSPRTGGSGNTIYF. The DNA of the CDR3 is TGTGCCAGCAGCCCACGGACAGGTGGATCTGGAAACACCATATATTTT.

The chain couples TRBV29-1 to TRBJ2-7; 10 bases map to TRBD1. CDR1 SQVTM and CDR2 ANQGSEA come from the germline V gene. The CDR3 contains 13 residues. The J segment lost 1 base and the V segment lost 7 bases, leaving 4 bases of the junction unmatched. This chain's CDR3 is CSGGQGVSYEQYF. CDR3 coding DNA: TGCAGCGGTGGACAGGGGGTTTCCTACGAGCAGTACTTC.

This rearrangement joins TRBV7-8 to TRBJ1-2, with D maybe TRBD1 (6 bases). From germline, CDR1 is SGHVS and CDR2 FQNEAQ. V gave up 0 bases and J gave up 5 bases, with 10 bases separating them. The CDR3 is 14 residues long. The CDR3 region is CASSLADRPYGYTF. In nucleotides, the CDR3 is TGTGCCAGCAGCTTAGCGGACAGACCTTATGGCTACACCTTC. The full variable domain, rest sourced from reference TRBV7-8 and TRBJ1-2, is GAGVSQSPRYKVAKRGQDVALRCDPISGHVSLFWYQQALGQGPEFLTYFQNEAQLDKSGLPSDRFFAERPEGSVSTLKIQRTQQEDSAVYLCASSLADRPYGYTFGSGTRLTVV.

The CDR3 spells CASSLAGKISYEQYF. CDR3 coding DNA: TGTGCCAGCAGCCTGGCAGGAAAAATTTCCTACGAGCAGTACTTC. This chain uses TRBV6-5 with TRBJ2-7; D uncertain. Germline CDR1 reads MNHEY; CDR2 reads SVGAGI. This CDR3 spans 15 amino acids. V was trimmed by 6 bases and J by 1 base, leaving 16 bases between them.

CDR3 sequence: CASSFQTGGIDEQYF. The DNA for the CDR3 is TGTGCCAGCAGTTTCCAGACAGGGGGGATCGACGAGCAGTACTTC. The gene calls are TRBV28 and TRBJ2-7; 9 bases map to TRBD1. The length of the CDR3 is 15 residues. Germline lookup yields CDR1 MDHEN and CDR2 SYDVKM. With V trimmed by 3 bases and J by 5 bases, 8 bases remained unmatched.

The chain couples TRBV7-2 to TRBJ2-7, with D possibly matching TRBD1 (6 bases). The CDR3 is made up of 17 amino acids. Germline values: CDR1 SGHTA, CDR2 FQGNSA. With 5 bases removed from V and 1 base from J, the gap between germline ends came to 21 bases. The CDR3 nucleotides are TGTGCCAGCAGCCCCTGGGGGCCAGGCTCCTATTCCTACGAGCAGTACTTC. Its translation is CASSPWGPGSYSYEQYF.

The chain recombines TRBV7-9 with TRBJ2-3; TRBD2 matches 9 bases. V was clipped by 0 bases and J by 2 bases; unmatched bases: 9. The CDR3 extends over 18 amino acids. Per the germline V gene, CDR1 is SEHNR and CDR2 is FQNEAQ (reference sequence). Here the CDR3 reads CASSLASSAGGDTDTQYF. The DNA for the CDR3 is TGTGCCAGCAGCTTAGCCAGCTCAGCGGGAGGCGACACAGATACGCAGTATTTT.

CDR3 residues: CASSLNRDWEQFF. DNA for the CDR3: TGTGCCAGCAGCCTTAACAGGGATTGGGAGCAGTTCTTC. V and J are TRBV6-6 and TRBJ2-1, with TRBD1 as a possible D gene (6 bases). Germline lookup yields CDR1 MNHNY and CDR2 SVGAGI (reference sequence). V was pared by 6 bases and J by 10 bases, with 16 bases between. The CDR3 runs 13 residues.

The CDR3, as DNA: TGTGCCAGCAGTGTTCGCGGGGACAGCAATCAGCCCCAGCATTTT. Its translation: CASSVRGDSNQPQHF. The chain combines TRBV27 with TRBJ1-5, with D perhaps TRBD1 (5 bases). Germline V gene lookup returns CDR1 MNHEY and CDR2 SMNVEV (reference sequence). The CDR3 sequence is 15 residues long. Trimming took off 5 bases at V and 1 base at J, with 12 bases between the two ends.

CDR3 bases: TGTGCCAGCAGTTCCGTAAATCAGGCCAATGAAAAACTGTTTTTT. It codes for CASSSVNQANEKLFF. The chain is built from TRBV2 and TRBJ1-4, with D unresolved. There are 15 residues in the CDR3. From germline, CDR1 is SNHLY and CDR2 FYNNEI. Trimming removed 5 bases at V and 5 bases at J, with 15 bases between.

The V and J genes are TRBV5-1 and TRBJ2-2, with D unclear. The CDR3 loop spans 13 amino acids. The V end lost 0 bases, the J end lost 4 bases, and 4 bases lay between the germline ends. Germline lookup yields CDR1 SGHRS and CDR2 YFSETQ. This chain's CDR3 is CASSLGLTGELFF. The CDR3 nucleotides read TGCGCCAGCAGCTTGGGGCTCACCGGGGAGCTGTTTTTT.

V is TRBV7-3 and J is TRBJ2-3; 12 nucleotides agree with TRBD1. Germline assignment: CDR1 SGHTA and CDR2 FQGTGA. The V gene end was trimmed by 5 bases and the J gene end by 4 bases; junction bases not matched to a gene: 4. The CDR3 is 15 amino acids. The CDR3 reads CASSLGTGGPDTQYF. In DNA form, the CDR3 reads TGTGCCAGCAGCCTCGGGACAGGGGGCCCAGATACGCAGTATTTT. The full variable domain, completed using reference TRBV7-3 and TRBJ2-3, is GAGVSQTPSNKVTEKGKYVELRCDPISGHTALYWYRQSLGQGPEFLIYFQGTGAADDSGLPNDRFFAVRPEGSVSTLKIQRTERGDSAVYLCASSLGTGGPDTQYFGPGTRLTVL.

CDR3 bases: TGTGCCAGCAGCCCCCCGGGGGGCTCCTATAATTCACCCCTCCACTTT. Residues: CASSPPGGSYNSPLHF. The J gene is TRBJ1-6, the V gene TRBV13; perhaps TRBD1 as D (5 bases). Germline V lookup: CDR1 PRHDT, CDR2 FYEKMQ (reference sequence). There are 16 residues in the CDR3. V was cut by 5 bases and J by 0 bases, with 11 bases left in between. The full variable domain, with the rest looked up from reference TRBV13 and TRBJ1-6, is AAGVIQSPRHLIKEKRETATLKCYPIPRHDTVYWYQQGPGQDPQFLISFYEKMQSDKGSIPDRFSAQQFSDYHSELNMSSLELGDSALYFCASSPPGGSYNSPLHFGNGTRLTVT.

The rearrangement links TRBV19 to TRBJ1-1, with D possibly TRBD1 on 6 matching bases. Germline V gene lookup returns CDR1 LNHDA and CDR2 SQIVND (reference sequence). The CDR3 has 15 amino acids. Trimming cost V 6 bases and J 7 bases, with 21 bases left between them. The CDR3, as DNA: TGTGCCAGTAGATCGATCCCGACTGGACAGTATGAAGCTTTCTTT. Translating gives CASRSIPTGQYEAFF.

This chain uses TRBV6-5 with TRBJ1-4; D remains ambiguous. The CDR3 runs to 15 residues. Between the trimmed V and J ends, which lost 0 bases and 7 bases, there was a span of 12 bases. Germline CDR1 is MNHEY and CDR2 is SVGAGI. The CDR3 spells CASSYSMSVSEKLFF. For the CDR3, the DNA is TGTGCCAGCAGTTACTCGATGTCGGTGTCTGAAAAACTGTTTTTT.

The chain links TRBV27 to TRBJ1-2; D is uncertain. V was cut by 3 bases and J by 6 bases, with 17 bases left in between. This CDR3 is built from 15 residues. CDR1 and CDR2 (germline): MNHEY, SMNVEV (reference sequence). CDR3 DNA sequence: TGTGCCAGCAGTTTGAAATCCCCGGGGTTTGATGGCTACACCTTC. Protein sequence: CASSLKSPGFDGYTF.

V and J are TRBV19 and TRBJ1-1, with TRBD1 matching over 10 bases. The V gene's germline CDR1 is LNHDA and CDR2 SQIVND (reference sequence). Trimming cost V 9 bases and J 5 bases; bases outside gene matches: 9. This CDR3 has 14 amino acids. CDR3 region: CASGQGVWDTEAFF. CDR3 nucleotide sequence: TGTGCCAGCGGACAGGGGGTTTGGGATACTGAAGCTTTCTTT.